This TCR beta chain was identified during a study of shared T cell receptors in the human thymus (dated by TCRdb to the early 2020s). Context from the whole study: The study examined how self-reactive, shared T-cell receptor alpha chains are generated in the human thymus.

As to this clone: Its cognate antigen has yet to be identified. Base qualities are not at hand, and no much larger clone is one base apart.

Taken from the germline V gene, the CDR1 and CDR2 loops are MGHRA and YSYEKL. The junction shows trimming of 3 bases on V and 2 bases on J, and the gene matches do not reach 6 bases of it. Inclusive of the bounding cysteine and phenylalanine, the CDR3 is 15 residues long. Only the CDR3 portion is preserved as DNA: 45 bases, with reading frame beginning at the first base. Library generation was performed with the immunoSEQ multiplex PCR assay. TCRdb obtained this table from immuneACCESS and retained in-frame rearrangements with V and J assigned. These tables miss some clones; where compared with another copy, unresolved V genes account for less than half of the shortfall, and the remainder is unexplained. This sample holds approximately 580,000 clones; 75% to 80% were observed only once. The ten largest make up roughly 0.013% of the sample. This sample also belongs to another study, concerning human thymus T cells. The second study's authors report: Donors were immunologically healthy infants undergoing open corrective cardiac surgery for congenital heart defects in Finland. Thymus tissue was collected as surgical resects that were removed during corrective cardiac surgery. V and J gene segment usage appeared biased in both thymic and peripheral blood repertoires. According to the related research, thymic TCR repertoires were highly overlapping among unrelated individuals. The study described the TCR alpha and beta repertoires in under ten infant thymus samples and a few matching peripheral blood samples. The infant donors were 7 to 244 days old, and the cohort included five to seven males and a couple of females. Thymocytes were mechanically released from the tissue and were stored as pellets of roughly 9.5-30 million cells at -70 degrees C. A QIAsymphony instrument was used to extract genomic DNA from the frozen cell pellets. The immunoSEQ multiplex PCR assay was used to amplify the TCRB and TCRAD loci from a standardized quantity of quality-controlled genomic DNA. The amplicons spanned the V(D)J region and were long enough to cover the CDR3 and allow V and J genes to be identified. Amplicon sequencing was performed on an Illumina platform through the commercial immunoSEQ service. Primer bias and sequencing errors were corrected using previously described methods, and TCRAD and TCRB definitions followed the IMGT database. The repertoires were analysed using immunoSEQ Analyzer 3.0 and VDJTools for basic statistics, V/J segment usage, diversity estimates, rarefaction and pairwise overlap. To estimate diversity, the Chao1, ChaoE, Efron-Thisted, Shannon and inverse Simpson indices were applied, and diversity was also estimated on datasets down-sampled to the smallest sample. Repertoire overlap used strict matching of CDR3 nucleotide sequence, V gene and J gene, with Jaccard-based multidimensional scaling clustering. On average, thymus samples gave 800,000 or so unique TCRB clonotypes, whereas blood samples gave about 84,000.

This receptor chain uses TRBV4-1 and TRBJ1-1, with 7 junctional bases fitting TRBD1. This sequence was found in a boy under two years old with a congenital heart defect. Donor details come from another sample of the same person, matched by shared clones. The sequenced material came from thymocytes. The CDR3 in this case is CASSQSDRENTEAFF. Here is the DNA: TGCGCCAGCAGCCAGTCTGACAGGGAAAACACTGAAGCTTTCTTT.